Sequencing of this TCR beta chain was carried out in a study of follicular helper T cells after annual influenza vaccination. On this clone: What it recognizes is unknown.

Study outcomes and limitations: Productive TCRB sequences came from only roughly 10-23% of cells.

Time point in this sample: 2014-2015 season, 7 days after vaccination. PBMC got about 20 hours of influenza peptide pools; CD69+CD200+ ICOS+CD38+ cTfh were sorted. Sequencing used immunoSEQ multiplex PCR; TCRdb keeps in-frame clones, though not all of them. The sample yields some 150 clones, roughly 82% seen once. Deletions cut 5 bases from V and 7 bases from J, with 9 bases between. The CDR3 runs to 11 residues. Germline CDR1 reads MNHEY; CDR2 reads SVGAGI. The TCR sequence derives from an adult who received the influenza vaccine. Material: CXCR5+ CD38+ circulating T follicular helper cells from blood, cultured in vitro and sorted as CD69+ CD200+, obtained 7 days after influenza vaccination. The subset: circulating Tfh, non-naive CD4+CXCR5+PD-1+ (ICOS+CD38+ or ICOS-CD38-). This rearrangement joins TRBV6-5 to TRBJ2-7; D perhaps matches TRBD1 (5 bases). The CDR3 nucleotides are TGTGCCAGCAGTAACCAGGGTGAGCAGTACTTC. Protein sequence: CASSNQGEQYF.